A single sample gave rise to the 22 T cell receptor beta chains below, sequenced in a study of T cells in Graves' hyperthyroidism and ophthalmopathy. What was amplified from RNA transcripts were TCR beta CDR3 regions. Researchers ran a first-round RT-PCR on the TCR CDR3 using the HTBI primer set. One entry per CDR3 protein results from TCRdb running MiXCR on the multiplex PCR reads. This table holds 400,000 to 600,000 distinct CDR3 sequences, 15% to 20% found once. Sequencing input: blood. The receptor source for this set is a woman in her twenties or thirties with Graves' ophthalmopathy.

This clonotype showed up many times. The chain combines TRBV3-1 with TRBJ1-6, with D tentatively TRBD1 (5 bases). The germline V gene has CDR1 LGHDT and CDR2 YNNKEL (reference sequence). The CDR3 covers 18 residues. Trimming removed 1 base at V and 8 bases at J, with 21 bases between. The DNA of the CDR3 is TGTGCCAGCAGCCAAGTTAGTCGGGGCAGCTCAGCGGATTCACCCCTCCACTTT. This codes for CASSQVSRGSSADSPLHF.

The rearrangement links TRBV12-5 to TRBJ2-6, with D tentatively TRBD1 (5 bases). The V end lost 3 bases, the J end lost 4 bases, and 19 bases lay between the germline ends. The CDR3 length is 18 residues. Germline CDR1 is LGHNT and CDR2 is FRNRAP. CDR3 nucleotide sequence: TGTGCTAGTGGTTTCGCCGCCCCCTTAGGGGCCGGGGCCAACGTCCTGACTTTC. Translation gives CASGFAAPLGAGANVLTF.

At least ten counts were recorded for this clonotype. This chain links TRBV6-1 with TRBJ1-5; 7 positions match TRBD1. Germline CDR1 and CDR2: MNHNS and SASEGT. This CDR3 is built from 14 residues. V was clipped by 3 bases and J by 8 bases; unmatched bases: 7. The CDR3 bases are TGTGCCAGCAGTGACCCGACAGGGAGCGAGCCCCAGCATTTT. It specifies CASSDPTGSEPQHF.

This clonotype was found many times. V is TRBV5-1 and J is TRBJ1-2; 9 nucleotides align to TRBD1. Germline CDR1 and CDR2: SGHRS and YFSETQ. V dropped 3 bases and J dropped 8; count of bases not matched to a gene: 11. The CDR3 is made up of 15 amino acids. The CDR3 region has the DNA TGCGCCAGCAGCTGGCCGGGACAGGGAACGGGGGGCTACACCTTC. It yields the protein CASSWPGQGTGGYTF. The whole variable domain, filled in from reference TRBV5-1 and TRBJ1-2, reads KAGVTQTPRYLIKTRGQQVTLSCSPISGHRSVSWYQQTPGQGLQFLFEYFSETQRNKGNFPGRFSGRQFSNSRSEMNVSTLELGDSALYLCASSWPGQGTGGYTFGSGTRLTVV.

This clonotype was found a few times. This chain joins TRBV24-1 and TRBJ2-1, with a tentative D call TRBD1 (6 bases). The CDR3 spans 18 residues. The ends were cut back, 3 bases at V and 2 bases at J, with 19 bases in the middle. In germline, CDR1 is KGHDR, CDR2 SFDVKD. CDR3 bases: TGTGCCACCAGTGATGAGACCCCCGGACAGTCAGCCTACAATGAGCAGTTCTTC. Amino acid sequence: CATSDETPGQSAYNEQFF.

This clonotype showed up many times. The gene calls are TRBV20-1 and TRBJ2-4; a possible D gene is TRBD1 (6 bases). The length of the CDR3 is 14 residues. Trimming shortened V by 4 bases and J by 1 base, and 11 bases separated the two germline ends. From germline, CDR1 is DFQATT and CDR2 SNEGSKA (reference sequence). CDR3 amino acids: CSATTGHAKNIQYF. The DNA of the CDR3 is TGCAGTGCTACCACGGGACATGCCAAAAACATTCAGTACTTC.

This clonotype was detected many times. The chain joins TRBV5-1 to TRBJ1-2, with a weak D call TRBD1 (6 bases). The V end lost 2 bases, the J end lost 6 bases, and 20 bases lay between the germline ends. This CDR3 is 16 amino acids long. CDR1 SGHRS and CDR2 YFSETQ come from the germline V gene. Written as DNA, the CDR3 is TGCGCCAGCAGCTTCTTGGGAATAGCACAGGGTCATGGCTACACCTTC. This sequence encodes CASSFLGIAQGHGYTF.

This clonotype was detected a few times. The chain has TRBV10-3 and TRBJ1-5; TRBD1 might be the D (6 bases). Germline CDR1 reads ENHRY; CDR2 reads SYGVKD. The CDR3 contains 14 residues. Between the trimmed V and J ends, which lost 10 bases and 4 bases, there was a span of 17 bases. The CDR3 protein is CATSPGEVNQPQHF. The CDR3, as DNA: TGTGCCACCAGCCCAGGGGAGGTGAATCAGCCCCAGCATTTT.

The chain combines TRBV4-3 with TRBJ2-7; D may correspond to TRBD1 or TRBD2 (5 bases each). The V end lost 1 base, the J end lost 0 bases, and 16 bases lay between the germline ends. Germline values: CDR1 LGHNA, CDR2 YSLEER. The CDR3 length is 17 residues. The CDR3 here is CASSQAATKTVSYEQYF. The CDR3 DNA sequence: TGCGCCAGCAGCCAAGCCGCGACTAAGACAGTCTCCTACGAGCAGTACTTC.

This chain uses TRBV4-1 with TRBJ1-4, with no clear D. Germline V gives CDR1 MGHRA, CDR2 YSYEKL. This CDR3 region has 16 residues. Trimming pared 4 bases from V and 4 bases from J, leaving 16 bases between. The CDR3 DNA reads as TGCGCCAGCAGCCCATCCCCCGGGGTCGGTAATGAAAAACTGTTTTTT. It yields the protein CASSPSPGVGNEKLFF.

In this sample, this clonotype turned up a few times. V gene TRBV6-2 or TRBV6-3 combines with J gene TRBJ1-1; D might be TRBD1 (6 bases). This CDR3 has 16 residues. Germline V gene data show CDR1 as MNHEY and CDR2 as SVGEGT. Trimming removed 2 bases at V and 0 bases at J, with 13 bases between. CDR3 in amino acids: CASSYLRGDLNTEAFF. The CDR3 region has the DNA TGTGCCAGCAGTTACCTGAGGGGGGACCTGAACACTGAAGCTTTCTTT.

There are a few counts of this clonotype. CDR3 in amino acids: CASSPGGSGGEQFF. The CDR3 DNA reads as TGTGCCAGCAGCCCGGGAGGGAGTGGCGGTGAGCAGTTCTTC. This chain links TRBV12-3 or TRBV12-4 with TRBJ2-1; 8 bases map to TRBD2. The CDR3 is 14 amino acids. V trimming: 6 bases; J trimming: 9 bases; junction bases outside the gene matches: 10.

This clonotype was picked up many times. The chain carries TRBV30 and TRBJ1-1; 7 nucleotides agree with TRBD1. V lost 5 bases to trimming and J lost 0 bases; unmatched junction nucleotides: 3. Germline V CDR1 and CDR2: GTSNPN, SVGIG (reference sequence). The CDR3 has 13 amino acids. CDR3 in amino acids: CAWATGVNTEAFF. CDR3 nucleotide sequence: TGTGCCTGGGCAACAGGGGTGAACACTGAAGCTTTCTTT.

V and J are TRBV9 and TRBJ1-5, with D perhaps TRBD1 (5 bases). With 3 bases removed from V and 6 bases from J, the gap between germline ends came to 13 bases. This CDR3 contains 14 residues. Germline V gene data show CDR1 as SGDLS and CDR2 as YYNGEE. The CDR3 region has the DNA TGTGCCAGCAGCGATGTAGGGGATAGTCAGCCCCAGCATTTT. It is translated as CASSDVGDSQPQHF.

This clonotype was detected ten times or more. This sequence joins TRBV7-2 and TRBJ1-5, with 7 bases fitting TRBD1. Unmatched junction bases numbered 1, after V lost 3 bases and J lost 5 bases. The CDR3 contains 13 residues. Germline assignment: CDR1 SGHTA and CDR2 FQGNSA. The CDR3 coding sequence is TGTGCCAGCAGCTTCGACAGGGATCAGCCCCAGCATTTT. It is translated as CASSFDRDQPQHF.

This chain uses TRBV3-1 with TRBJ2-1; TRBD2 might be the D (5 bases). V lost 4 bases, J lost 7 bases, and 17 bases lay in between. The germline V gene encodes CDR1 LGHDT and CDR2 YNNKEL (reference sequence). This CDR3 comprises 15 residues. This chain's CDR3 is CASSLSGSGGNEQFF. The CDR3 DNA is TGTGCCAGCAGCCTTTCGGGATCCGGTGGGAATGAGCAGTTCTTC.

The chain carries TRBV25-1 and TRBJ2-2; possible D gene TRBD2, 7 bases. Germline values: CDR1 MGHDK, CDR2 SYGVNS. The CDR3 has 16 residues. V shed 2 bases and J shed 3 bases, with 13 bases lying between them. The CDR3 nucleotides are TGTGCCAGCAGTGAAGGGGGGGGGGCCTACACCGGGGAGCTGTTTTTT. It translates to CASSEGGGAYTGELFF.

This clonotype was picked up a small number of times. The chain links TRBV29-1 to TRBJ2-1; 11 nucleotides match TRBD1. Germline CDR1 SQVTM, CDR2 ANQGSEA. The V gene end was trimmed by 7 bases and the J gene end by 6 bases; junction bases not matched to a gene: 5. The CDR3 contains 13 residues. CDR3 nucleotide sequence: TGCAGCGCCGGACAGGGGGCGCGCAATGAGCAGTTCTTC. Residues: CSAGQGARNEQFF.

This clonotype was counted only a few times. This chain uses TRBV6-5 with TRBJ2-7; 11 nucleotides match TRBD1. Germline V gene lookup returns CDR1 MNHEY and CDR2 SVGAGI. Trimming took 4 bases from V and 7 from J; bases not matched to a gene: 12. There are 16 residues in the CDR3. The CDR3: CASSSPRGQGAGEQYF. CDR3 DNA sequence: TGTGCCAGCAGTTCTCCTCGAGGACAGGGGGCGGGGGAGCAGTACTTC.

This clonotype has a count of ten or more. This chain links TRBV2 with TRBJ2-2, with D unresolved. Trimming shortened V by 5 bases and J by 5 bases, and 15 bases separated the two germline ends. Germline-derived CDR1 and CDR2 are SNHLY and FYNNEI. The CDR3 totals 15 residues. The CDR3 region is CASSPKPDRTGELFF. The CDR3 nucleotides are TGTGCCAGCAGTCCAAAGCCCGACCGAACCGGGGAGCTGTTTTTT.

Note on this clonotype: A read error may be the cause here, since a much bigger clone is one base away. The J gene is TRBJ2-1, the V gene TRBV6-2 or TRBV6-3; perhaps D is TRBD1 or TRBD2 (6 bases each). The length of the CDR3 is 16 residues. CDR1 MNHEY and CDR2 SVGEGT come from the germline V gene. Here the CDR3 reads CASSTVGGRLNNEQSF. In nucleotides, the CDR3 is TGTGCCAGCAGTACGGTGGGGGGCAGACTAAACAATGAGCAGTCCTTC.

The sample holds many counts of this clonotype. The chain joins TRBV18 to TRBJ2-1; tentative D call: TRBD2 (6 bases). CDR3 length equals 14 residues. Trimming pared 4 bases from V and 6 bases from J, leaving 13 bases between. Germline V gene data show CDR1 as KGHSH and CDR2 as LQKENI. This chain's CDR3 is CASSLHGGANEQFF. CDR3 nucleotides: TGTGCCAGCTCACTTCATGGCGGGGCCAATGAGCAGTTCTTC. The full variable domain, completed using reference TRBV18 and TRBJ2-1, is NAGVMQNPRHLVRRRGQEARLRCSPMKGHSHVYWYRQLPEEGLKFMVYLQKENIIDESGMPKERFSAEFPKEGPSILRIQQVVRGDSAAYFCASSLHGGANEQFFGPGTRLTVL.